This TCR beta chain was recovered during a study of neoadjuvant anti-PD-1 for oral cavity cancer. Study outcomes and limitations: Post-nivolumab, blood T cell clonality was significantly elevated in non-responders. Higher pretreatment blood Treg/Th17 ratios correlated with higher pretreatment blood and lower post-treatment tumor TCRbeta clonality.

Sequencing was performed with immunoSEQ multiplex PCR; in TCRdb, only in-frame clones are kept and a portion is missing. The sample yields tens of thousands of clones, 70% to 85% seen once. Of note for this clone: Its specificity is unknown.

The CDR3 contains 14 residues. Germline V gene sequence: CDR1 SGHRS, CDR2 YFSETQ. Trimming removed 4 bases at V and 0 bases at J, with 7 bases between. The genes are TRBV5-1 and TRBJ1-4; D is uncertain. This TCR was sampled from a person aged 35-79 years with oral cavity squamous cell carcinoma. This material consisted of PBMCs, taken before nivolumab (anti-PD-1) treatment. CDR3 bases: TGCGCCAGCAGCGTGAGTGCAACTAATGAAAAACTGTTTTTT. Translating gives CASSVSATNEKLFF. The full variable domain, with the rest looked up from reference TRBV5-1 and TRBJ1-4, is KAGVTQTPRYLIKTRGQQVTLSCSPISGHRSVSWYQQTPGQGLQFLFEYFSETQRNKGNFPGRFSGRQFSNSRSEMNVSTLELGDSALYLCASSVSATNEKLFFGSGTQLSVL.